A selection of T cell receptor beta chains follows, all from one sample in a study of T cells in Graves' hyperthyroidism and ophthalmopathy. In TCRdb, the multiplex PCR reads were re-called with MiXCR into one record per CDR3 protein. Here the sample spans around 350,000 distinct CDR3 sequences, about 19% being singletons. The sample was blood. The receptors shown here come from a young woman with Graves' hyperthyroidism. The CDR3 runs from the conserved cysteine through the conserved F or W. A D gene is named only where the DNA matches it firmly. A row's size may be missing; if present it is once, few, many or a size class.

cdr3_nt,cdr3_aa,d_call,j_call,clone_size,v_call
TGTGCCAGCAGTGAAGCATTAGCTACGGTATCAAACATTCAGTACTTC,CASSEALATVSNIQYF,-,TRBJ2-4,many,TRBV6-1
TGTGCCAGCAGCTTAGTTTGGGACAGGGGAGTGGAGTGGCTGAACACTGAAGCTTTCTTT,CASSLVWDRGVEWLNTEAFF,TRBD1,TRBJ1-1,many,TRBV11-3
TGTGCCAGCACCACGGACGGGAGCTCCTACGAGCAGTACTTC,CASTTDGSSYEQYF,-,TRBJ2-7,many,TRBV6-1
TGTGCCAGCAGAACTCCATCGACTTTCGACTATGGCTACACCTTC,CASRTPSTFDYGYTF,-,TRBJ1-2,-,TRBV6-2/TRBV6-3
TGTGCCAGCAGCAATCTTGTCGAGACCCAGTACTTC,CASSNLVETQYF,-,TRBJ2-5,many,TRBV6-4
TGCGCCAGCAAGCGAGCGGAAGGCACCGGGGAGCTGTGTTTT,CASKRAEGTGELCF,-,TRBJ2-2,-,TRBV4-1
TGTGCCAGCAGTTCCCGTCTAATCCGGGTGCCTGAAGCTTTCTTT,CASSSRLIRVPEAFF,-,TRBJ1-1,few,TRBV2
TGCGCCAGCAGTGACAGTGATAGCAATCAGCCCCAGCATTTT,CASSDSDSNQPQHF,-,TRBJ1-5,many,TRBV10-2
TGTGCCAGCAGTTTACCCGGACAGTACTACGAGCAGTACTTC,CASSLPGQYYEQYF,-,TRBJ2-7,few,TRBV7-8
TGTGCCAGCAGTTCCCTCCCGGTCTCTGGAGACACCATATATTTT,CASSSLPVSGDTIYF,-,TRBJ1-3,few,TRBV28
TGTGCCACGGTAGACAGGGTGAAAACTGAAGCTTTCTTT,CATVDRVKTEAFF,TRBD1,TRBJ1-1,many,TRBV6-2/TRBV6-3
TGTGCCAGCTCACCACCGGATCAGCCCCAGCATTTT,CASSPPDQPQHF,-,TRBJ1-5,-,TRBV18
TGTGCCAGCAGTTCCGGGACAGGGTCCGAGCAGTACTTC,CASSSGTGSEQYF,TRBD1,TRBJ2-7,many,TRBV12-3/TRBV12-4
TGTGCCAGCAGCTTAGTGGGATGGCCTGAAGCTTTCTTT,CASSLVGWPEAFF,-,TRBJ1-1,many,TRBV7-6
TGCAGCGTTGCCCAAGAGACCCAGTACTTC,CSVAQETQYF,-,TRBJ2-5,many,TRBV29-1
TGTGCCAGCAGCTTAAGGGGAGCTTTCTTT,CASSLRGAFF,-,TRBJ1-1,many,TRBV7-3
TGTGCCAGCAGTTTATGGCCAGCGGGGGCTCCAACCAACGAGCAGTACTTC,CASSLWPAGAPTNEQYF,TRBD2,TRBJ2-7,many,TRBV27
TGTGCCATCAGTGATTCTGGCAGGGGAAAGACTAACTATGGCTACACCTTC,CAISDSGRGKTNYGYTF,-,TRBJ1-2,many,TRBV10-3
TGCAGTGCTAGAGTCAGAGCTGAACGTGAAGCTTTCTTT,CSARVRAEREAFF,-,TRBJ1-1,-,TRBV20-1
TGTGCCAGCAGCTCCGAACCGGGACAGGGGGCACGAGACGATCAGCCCCAGCATTTT,CASSSEPGQGARDDQPQHF,TRBD1,TRBJ1-5,many,TRBV7-8
TGTGCCAGCAGTTACTCGTGGACAGGGGACGGCTACACCTTC,CASSYSWTGDGYTF,TRBD1,TRBJ1-2,-,TRBV6-5
TGTGCCAGCAGTGCCAACAGGGGAGGGGGGTACACCGGGGAGCTGTTTTTT,CASSANRGGGYTGELFF,-,TRBJ2-2,many,TRBV6-1